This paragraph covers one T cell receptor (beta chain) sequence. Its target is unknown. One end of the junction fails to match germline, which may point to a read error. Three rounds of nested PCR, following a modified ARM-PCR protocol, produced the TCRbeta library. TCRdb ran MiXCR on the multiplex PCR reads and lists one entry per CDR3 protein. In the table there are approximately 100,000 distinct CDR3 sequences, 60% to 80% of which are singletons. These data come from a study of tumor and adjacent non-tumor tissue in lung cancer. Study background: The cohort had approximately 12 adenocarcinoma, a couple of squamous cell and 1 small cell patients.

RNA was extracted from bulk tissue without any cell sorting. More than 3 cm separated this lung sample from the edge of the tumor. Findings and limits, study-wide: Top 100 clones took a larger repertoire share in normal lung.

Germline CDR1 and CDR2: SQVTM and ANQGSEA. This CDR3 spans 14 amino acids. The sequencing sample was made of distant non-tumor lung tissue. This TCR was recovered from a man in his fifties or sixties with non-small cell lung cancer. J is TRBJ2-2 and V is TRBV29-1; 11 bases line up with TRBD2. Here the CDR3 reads CIVEELAGAGELIF. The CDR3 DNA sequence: TGCATCGTGGAGGAACTAGCGGGAGCCGGGGAGCTGATTTTT.